This T cell receptor (beta chain) comes out of a study of T-cell reconstitution after alpha-beta-depleted transplantation in children. Unique molecular identifiers were incorporated during preparation of the TCRbeta library. MiXCR, run by TCRdb on the PCR reads, gives a single entry per CDR3 protein. Counted here are about 200,000 distinct CDR3 sequences, less than 15% occurring once; the ten biggest clones make up around 13%. V lost 0 bases and J 0 bases, leaving 18 bases between the germline ends. The length of the CDR3 is 19 residues. Germline V gene sequence: CDR1 SGHRS, CDR2 YFSETQ. This clonotype was seen ten or more times.

The receptor was derived from a human donor who donated a stem cell graft to a child with acute lymphoblastic leukemia. V gene TRBV5-1 combines with J gene TRBJ2-2, with D possibly matching TRBD2 (5 bases). The sample in question was PBMCs from the stem cell graft donor, obtained from the stem cell graft. The CDR3 sequence: CASSLGTRPLESNTGELFF. The CDR3 DNA is TGCGCCAGCAGCTTGGGCACTAGGCCCTTAGAGTCGAACACCGGGGAGCTGTTTTTT. Supplemented by reference TRBV5-1 and TRBJ2-2, the full variable domain reads KAGVTQTPRYLIKTRGQQVTLSCSPISGHRSVSWYQQTPGQGLQFLFEYFSETQRNKGNFPGRFSGRQFSNSRSEMNVSTLELGDSALYLCASSLGTRPLESNTGELFFGEGSRLTVL.